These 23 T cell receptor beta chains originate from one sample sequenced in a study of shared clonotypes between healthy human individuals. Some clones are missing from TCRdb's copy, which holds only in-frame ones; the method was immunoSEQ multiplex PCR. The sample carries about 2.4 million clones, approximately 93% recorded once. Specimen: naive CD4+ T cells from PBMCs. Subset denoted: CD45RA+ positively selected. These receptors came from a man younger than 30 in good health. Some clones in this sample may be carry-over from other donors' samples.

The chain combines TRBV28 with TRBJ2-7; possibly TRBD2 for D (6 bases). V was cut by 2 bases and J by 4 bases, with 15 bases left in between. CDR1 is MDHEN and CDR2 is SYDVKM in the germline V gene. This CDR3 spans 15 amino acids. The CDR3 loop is CASSLVRREWYEQYF. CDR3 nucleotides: TGTGCCAGCAGTTTAGTTCGCCGGGAGTGGTACGAGCAGTACTTC.

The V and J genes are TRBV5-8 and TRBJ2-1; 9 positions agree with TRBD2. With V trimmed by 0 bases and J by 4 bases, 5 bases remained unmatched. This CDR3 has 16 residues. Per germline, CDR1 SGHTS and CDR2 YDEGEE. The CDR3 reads CASSLARLAGYNEQFF. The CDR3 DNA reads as TGTGCCAGCAGCTTGGCACGGCTAGCGGGATACAATGAGCAGTTCTTC.

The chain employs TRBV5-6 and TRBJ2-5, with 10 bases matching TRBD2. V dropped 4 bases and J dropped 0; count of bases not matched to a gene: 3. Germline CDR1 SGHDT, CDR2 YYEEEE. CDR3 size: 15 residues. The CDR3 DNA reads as TGTGCCAGCAGCGCTCTAGCGGGAGACCAAGAGACCCAGTACTTC. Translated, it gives CASSALAGDQETQYF.

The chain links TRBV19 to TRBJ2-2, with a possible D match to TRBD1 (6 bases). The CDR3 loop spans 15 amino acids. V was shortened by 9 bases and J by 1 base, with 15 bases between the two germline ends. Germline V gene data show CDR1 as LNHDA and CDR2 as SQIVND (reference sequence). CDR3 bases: TGTGCCAGCGAAAACGAGGGACAGAACACCGGGGAGCTGTTTTTT. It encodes CASENEGQNTGELFF.

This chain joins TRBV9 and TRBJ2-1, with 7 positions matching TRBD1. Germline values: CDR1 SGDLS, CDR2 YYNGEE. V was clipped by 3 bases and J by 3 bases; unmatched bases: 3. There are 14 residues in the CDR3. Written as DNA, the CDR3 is TGTGCCAGCAGCGCCCGACAGGGCTACAATGAGCAGTTCTTC. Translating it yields CASSARQGYNEQFF.

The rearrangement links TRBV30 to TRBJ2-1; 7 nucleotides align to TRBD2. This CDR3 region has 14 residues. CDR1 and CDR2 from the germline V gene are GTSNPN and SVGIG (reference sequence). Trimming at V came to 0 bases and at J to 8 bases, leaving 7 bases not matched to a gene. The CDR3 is CAWSVVAGVYEQFF. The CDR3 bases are TGTGCCTGGAGTGTGGTTGCGGGAGTGTATGAGCAGTTCTTC.

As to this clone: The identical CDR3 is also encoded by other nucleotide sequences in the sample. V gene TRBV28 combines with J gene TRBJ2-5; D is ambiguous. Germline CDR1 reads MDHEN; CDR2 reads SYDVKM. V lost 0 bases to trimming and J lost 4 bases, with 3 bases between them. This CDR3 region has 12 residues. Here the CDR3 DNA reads TGTGCCAGCAGTTTATGGCGAGAGACCCAGTACTTC. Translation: CASSLWRETQYF.

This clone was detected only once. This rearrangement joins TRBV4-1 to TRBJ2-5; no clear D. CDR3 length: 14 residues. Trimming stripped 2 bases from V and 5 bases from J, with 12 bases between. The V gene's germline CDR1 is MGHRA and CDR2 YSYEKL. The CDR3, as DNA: TGCGCCAGCAGCCAACAAACCTCCGGGGAGACCCAGTACTTC. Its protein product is CASSQQTSGETQYF.

For the CDR3, the DNA is TGTGCCAGCTCACCAACGACGAGAGGACTGTTTTTT. Amino acid sequence: CASSPTTRGLFF. The chain is built from TRBV18 and TRBJ1-4; D not certain. The germline V and J ends were trimmed by 2 bases and 13 bases, with 11 bases remaining between them. Germline V gene lookup returns CDR1 KGHSH and CDR2 LQKENI. The CDR3 spans 12 residues.

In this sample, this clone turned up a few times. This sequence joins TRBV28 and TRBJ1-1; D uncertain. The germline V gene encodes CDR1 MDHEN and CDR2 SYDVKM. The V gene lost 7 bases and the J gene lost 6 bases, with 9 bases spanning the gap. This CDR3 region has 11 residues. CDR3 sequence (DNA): TGTGCCAGCACCCTACGGGCTGAAGCTTTCTTT. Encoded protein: CASTLRAEAFF.

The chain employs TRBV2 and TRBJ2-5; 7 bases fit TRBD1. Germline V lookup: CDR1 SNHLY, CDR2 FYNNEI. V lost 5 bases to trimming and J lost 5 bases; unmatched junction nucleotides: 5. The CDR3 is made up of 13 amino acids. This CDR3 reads CASSYDRAETQYF. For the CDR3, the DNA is TGTGCCAGCAGTTACGACAGGGCGGAGACCCAGTACTTC. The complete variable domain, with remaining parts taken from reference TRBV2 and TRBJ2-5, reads EPEVTQTPSHQVTQMGQEVILRCVPISNHLYFYWYRQILGQKVEFLVSFYNNEISEKSEIFDDQFSVERPDGSNFTLKIRSTKLEDSAMYFCASSYDRAETQYFGPGTRLLVL.

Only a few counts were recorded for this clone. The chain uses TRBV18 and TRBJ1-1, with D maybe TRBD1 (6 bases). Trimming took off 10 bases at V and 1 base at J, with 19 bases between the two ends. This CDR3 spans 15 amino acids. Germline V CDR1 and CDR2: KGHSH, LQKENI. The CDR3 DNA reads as TGTGCCACCCAGAGGGGGGGCAAGGGGAACACTGAAGCTTTCTTT. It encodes CATQRGGKGNTEAFF.

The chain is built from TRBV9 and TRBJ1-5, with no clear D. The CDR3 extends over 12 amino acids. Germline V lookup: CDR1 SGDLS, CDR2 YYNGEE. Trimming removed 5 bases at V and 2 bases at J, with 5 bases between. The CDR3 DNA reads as TGTGCCAGCAGTGATGGCAATCAGCCCCAGCATTTT. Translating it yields CASSDGNQPQHF.

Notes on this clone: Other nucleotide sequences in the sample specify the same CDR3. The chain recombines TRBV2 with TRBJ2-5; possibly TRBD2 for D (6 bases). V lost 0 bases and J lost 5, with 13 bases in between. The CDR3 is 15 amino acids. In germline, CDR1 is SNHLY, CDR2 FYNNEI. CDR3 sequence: CASSEALGGSETQYF. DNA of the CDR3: TGTGCCAGCAGTGAAGCGCTTGGGGGGAGCGAGACCCAGTACTTC.

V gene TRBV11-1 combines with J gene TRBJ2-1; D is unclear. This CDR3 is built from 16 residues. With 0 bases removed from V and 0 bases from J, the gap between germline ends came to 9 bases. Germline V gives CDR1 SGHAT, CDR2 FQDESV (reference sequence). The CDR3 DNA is TGTGCCAGCAGCTTAGCGCAACGAGGCTCCTACAATGAGCAGTTCTTC. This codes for CASSLAQRGSYNEQFF.

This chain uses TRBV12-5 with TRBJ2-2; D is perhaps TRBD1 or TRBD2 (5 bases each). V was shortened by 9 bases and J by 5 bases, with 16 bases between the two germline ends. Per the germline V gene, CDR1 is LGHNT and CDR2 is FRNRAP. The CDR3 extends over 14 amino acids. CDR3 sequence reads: CASLPGTGTGELFF. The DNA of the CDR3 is TGTGCTAGCCTCCCGGGGACCGGGACCGGGGAGCTGTTTTTT.

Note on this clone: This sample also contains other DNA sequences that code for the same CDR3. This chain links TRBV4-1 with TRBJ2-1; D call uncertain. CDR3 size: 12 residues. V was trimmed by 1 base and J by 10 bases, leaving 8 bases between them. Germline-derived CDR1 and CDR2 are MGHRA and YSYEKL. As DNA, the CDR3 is TGCGCCAGCAGCCAAGCGATGCGGGAGCAGTTCTTC. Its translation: CASSQAMREQFF.

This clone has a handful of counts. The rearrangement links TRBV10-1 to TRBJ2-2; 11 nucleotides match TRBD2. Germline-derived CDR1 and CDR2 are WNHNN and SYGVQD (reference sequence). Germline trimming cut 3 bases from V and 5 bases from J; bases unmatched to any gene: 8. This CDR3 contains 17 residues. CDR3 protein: CASSDRIAGGGTGELFF. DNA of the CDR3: TGCGCCAGCAGTGACAGAATAGCGGGAGGGGGGACCGGGGAGCTGTTTTTT.

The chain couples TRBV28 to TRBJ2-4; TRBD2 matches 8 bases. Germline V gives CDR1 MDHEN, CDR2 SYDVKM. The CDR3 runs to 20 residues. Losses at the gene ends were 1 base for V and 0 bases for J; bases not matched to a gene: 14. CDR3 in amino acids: CASSLSSSGTLRGAKNIQYF. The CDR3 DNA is TGTGCCAGCAGTTTATCGAGTAGCGGGACTTTGAGGGGAGCCAAAAACATTCAGTACTTC.

CDR3 coding DNA: TGTGCCAGCAGCTCCACAACTCAAGAGACCCAGTACTTC. Translating it yields CASSSTTQETQYF. The V call is TRBV7-8, the J call TRBJ2-5; D ambiguous. The CDR3 contains 13 residues. The germline V and J ends were trimmed by 4 bases and 2 bases, with 8 bases remaining between them. Germline CDR1 is SGHVS and CDR2 is FQNEAQ.

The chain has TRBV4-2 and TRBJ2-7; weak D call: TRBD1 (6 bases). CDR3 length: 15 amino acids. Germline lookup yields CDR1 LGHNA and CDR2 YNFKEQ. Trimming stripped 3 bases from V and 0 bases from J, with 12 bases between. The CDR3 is CASSHPRDNSYEQYF. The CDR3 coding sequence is TGTGCCAGCAGCCACCCCCGGGACAACTCCTACGAGCAGTACTTC.

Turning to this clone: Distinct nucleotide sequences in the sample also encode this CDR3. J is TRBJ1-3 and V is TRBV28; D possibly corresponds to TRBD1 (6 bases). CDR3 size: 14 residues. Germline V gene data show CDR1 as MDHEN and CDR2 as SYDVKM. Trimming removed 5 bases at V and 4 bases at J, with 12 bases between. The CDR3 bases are TGTGCCAGCAGTCCCGGGGGGCTCGGAAACACCATATATTTT. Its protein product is CASSPGGLGNTIYF. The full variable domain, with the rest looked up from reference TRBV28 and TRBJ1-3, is DVKVTQSSRYLVKRTGEKVFLECVQDMDHENMFWYRQDPGLGLRLIYFSYDVKMKEKGDIPEGYSVSREKKERFSLILESASTNQTSMYLCASSPGGLGNTIYFGEGSWLTVV.

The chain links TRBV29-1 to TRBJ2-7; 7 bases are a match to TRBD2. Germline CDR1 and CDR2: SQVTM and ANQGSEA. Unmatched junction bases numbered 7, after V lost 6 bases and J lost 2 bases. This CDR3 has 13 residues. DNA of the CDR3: TGCAGCGTCGGGGGAGGGAATCCCTACGAGCAGTACTTC. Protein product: CSVGGGNPYEQYF.